Sequencing of this T cell receptor (beta chain) was carried out in a study of tumor and adjacent non-tumor tissue in lung cancer. In the study overall: On average, productive TCRbeta reads reached about 4.4 million per sample. Study-level findings and limits: Tumor TCR diversity, when higher, was linked to shorter survival. Normal lung showed higher cumulative top 100 clone frequency than tumor. Compared with tumor, normal lung showed significantly lower TCR diversity.

The library came from three nested PCR rounds adapted from ARM-PCR protocols. MiXCR, run by TCRdb on the multiplex PCR reads, gives a single entry per CDR3 protein. The repertoire holds about 90,000 distinct CDR3 sequences, with more than 75% as singletons. RNA was extracted from bulk tissue without any cell sorting. Distant lung tissue was collected more than 3 cm away from the tumor edge. For this clonotype: Its specificity is unknown. The conserved final phenylalanine or tryptophan is absent from the CDR3, which likely points to a read error.

With 5 bases removed from V and 3 bases from J, the gap between germline ends came to 8 bases. The CDR3 has 12 amino acids. Germline CDR1 is MDHEN and CDR2 is SYDVKM. The rearrangement links TRBV28 to TRBJ2-7; no reliable D call. Sequencing input: distant non-tumor lung tissue. This clonotype originated in a woman between 50 and 59 years old with non-small cell lung cancer. CDR3 amino acids: CASSPQIYEQYL. The CDR3 DNA is TGTGCCAGCAGTCCTCAGATCTACGAGCAGTACTTA.